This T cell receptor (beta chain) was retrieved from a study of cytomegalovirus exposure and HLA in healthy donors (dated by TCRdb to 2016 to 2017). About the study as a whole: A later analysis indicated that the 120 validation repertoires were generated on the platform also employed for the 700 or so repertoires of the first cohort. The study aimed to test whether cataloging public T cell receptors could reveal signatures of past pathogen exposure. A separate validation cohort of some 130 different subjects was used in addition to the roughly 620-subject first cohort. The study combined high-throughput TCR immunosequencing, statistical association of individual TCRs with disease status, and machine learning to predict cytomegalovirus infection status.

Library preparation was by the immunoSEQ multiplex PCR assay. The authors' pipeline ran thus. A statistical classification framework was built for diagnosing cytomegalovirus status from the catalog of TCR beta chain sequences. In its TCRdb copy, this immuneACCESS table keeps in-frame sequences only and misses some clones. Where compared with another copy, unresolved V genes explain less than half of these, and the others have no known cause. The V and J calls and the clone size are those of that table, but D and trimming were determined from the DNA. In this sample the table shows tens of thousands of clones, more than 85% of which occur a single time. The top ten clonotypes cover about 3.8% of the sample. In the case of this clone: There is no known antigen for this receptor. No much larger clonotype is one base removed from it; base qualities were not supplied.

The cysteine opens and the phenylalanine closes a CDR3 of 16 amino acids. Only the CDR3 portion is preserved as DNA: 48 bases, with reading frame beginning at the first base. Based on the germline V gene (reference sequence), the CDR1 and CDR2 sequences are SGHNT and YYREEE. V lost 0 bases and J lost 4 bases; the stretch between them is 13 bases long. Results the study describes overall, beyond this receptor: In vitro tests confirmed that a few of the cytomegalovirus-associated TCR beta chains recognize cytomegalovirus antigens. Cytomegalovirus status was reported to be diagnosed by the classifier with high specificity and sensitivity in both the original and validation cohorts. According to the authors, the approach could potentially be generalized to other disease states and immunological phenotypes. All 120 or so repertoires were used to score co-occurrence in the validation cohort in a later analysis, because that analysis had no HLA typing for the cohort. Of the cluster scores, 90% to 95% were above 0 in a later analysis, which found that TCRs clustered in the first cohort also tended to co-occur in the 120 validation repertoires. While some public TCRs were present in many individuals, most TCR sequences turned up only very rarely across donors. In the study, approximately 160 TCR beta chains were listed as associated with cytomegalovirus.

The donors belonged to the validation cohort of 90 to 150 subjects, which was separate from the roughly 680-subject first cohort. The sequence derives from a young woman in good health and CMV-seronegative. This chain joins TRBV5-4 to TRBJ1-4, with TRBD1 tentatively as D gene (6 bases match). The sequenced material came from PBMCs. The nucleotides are TGTGCCAGCAGCTTGGGGGACAACGAAGGTAATGAAAAACTGTTTTTT. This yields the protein CASSLGDNEGNEKLFF.